Listed here are 21 T cell receptor beta chains from one sample, sequenced in a study of PD-L1 blockade in urothelial cancer (TCRdb year 2017). The method was the immunoSEQ multiplex PCR assay. As stored in TCRdb, this immuneACCESS dataset retains in-frame rearrangements with V and J assigned. A fraction of the clones does not appear; measured against another copy, unresolved V genes explain less than half of the discrepancy, and the remainder lacks a known reason. A total of 50,000 to 55,000 clones appear in this sample, about 86% of them only once. Together, the top ten hold around 22% of the sample. Sample time point, as interpreted from the label and publication: pretreatment peripheral blood. The specimen comprised PBMCs, sampled around atezolizumab (anti-PD-L1) treatment. The receptors stem from a man aged 55 to 70 with urothelial cancer.

The chain is built from TRBV6-1 and TRBJ1-1; D call uncertain. The V end was cut by 4 bases, the J end by 8 bases, with 11 bases between. Germline V gene data show CDR1 as MNHNS and CDR2 as SASEGT. The CDR3 has 12 residues. The DNA of the CDR3 is TGTGCCAGCAGTGCGAGCGGGAGGGAAGCTTTCTTT. Residues: CASSASGREAFF.

This clone has a handful of counts. This sample includes further DNA sequences coding for the same CDR3. The V and J genes are TRBV5-1 and TRBJ2-1, with TRBD2 identical over 8 bases. Germline-derived CDR1 and CDR2 are SGHRS and YFSETQ. The junction had 2 bases not matched to a gene; V was cut back by 2 bases and J by 7 bases. The CDR3 sequence is 13 residues long. Here the CDR3 reads CASSLAGVNEQFF. CDR3 coding DNA: TGCGCCAGCAGCTTAGCGGGGGTAAATGAGCAGTTCTTC.

The chain is built from TRBV7-6 and TRBJ2-3, with D possibly matching TRBD2 (6 bases). This CDR3 contains 16 residues. CDR1 is SGHVS, CDR2 FNYEAQ, per germline. Trimming pared 1 base from V and 0 bases from J, leaving 11 bases between. CDR3 nucleotide sequence: TGTGCCAGCAGCTTAGTGTCCAGCGGGAGCACAGATACGCAGTATTTT. It translates to CASSLVSSGSTDTQYF.

The genes are TRBV12-5 and TRBJ2-5, with no clear D. Germline-derived CDR1 and CDR2 are LGHNT and FRNRAP. The CDR3 contains 14 residues. V gave up 7 bases and J gave up 1 base, with 13 bases separating them. This CDR3 is CASASGLLQETQYF. CDR3 in DNA: TGTGCTAGTGCCAGTGGGCTGCTCCAAGAGACCCAGTACTTC.

V gene TRBV7-2 combines with J gene TRBJ2-3, with 10 bases lining up with TRBD2. J lost 2 bases, V lost 4 bases, and 6 bases had no gene match. This CDR3 is built from 16 residues. The germline gives CDR1 SGHTA, CDR2 FQGNSA. In nucleotides, the CDR3 is TGTGCCAGCAGCTCCCGGACTAGCGGCTACACAGATACGCAGTATTTT. Protein product: CASSSRTSGYTDTQYF.

The chain employs TRBV30 and TRBJ2-5; 8 bases align to TRBD2. The CDR3 totals 16 residues. V was pared by 4 bases and J by 0 bases, with 10 bases of the junction left unmatched. Germline lookup yields CDR1 GTSNPN and CDR2 SVGIG (reference sequence). The chain's CDR3 is CAWIGRGRGYQETQYF. CDR3 coding DNA: TGTGCCTGGATCGGGAGGGGAAGAGGGTACCAAGAGACCCAGTACTTC.

This chain connects TRBV4-1 to TRBJ1-2, with TRBD1 matching 7 bases. This CDR3 has 13 residues. After removal of 0 bases from V and 7 bases from J, the junction contained 2 bases not matched to a gene. Per germline, CDR1 MGHRA and CDR2 YSYEKL. The CDR3 is CASSQESGGGYTF. As DNA, the CDR3 is TGCGCCAGCAGCCAAGAGTCAGGGGGTGGCTACACCTTC.

The V gene is TRBV27, the J gene TRBJ2-1; D not resolved. Germline V lookup: CDR1 MNHEY, CDR2 SMNVEV (reference sequence). This CDR3 is 14 amino acids long. V gave up 1 base and J gave up 4 bases, with 8 bases separating them. CDR3 in amino acids: CASSLWAGYNEQFF. CDR3 bases: TGTGCCAGCAGTTTATGGGCCGGATACAATGAGCAGTTCTTC.

The chain is built from TRBV25-1 and TRBJ1-1; TRBD1 matches 9 bases. V shed 3 bases and J 5 bases; nucleotides not matched to a gene: 1. The CDR3 covers 13 residues. CDR1 and CDR2 (germline): MGHDK, SYGVNS. The CDR3 DNA reads as TGTGCCAGCAGTGAGACAGGGGGAACTGAAGCTTTCTTT. Protein product: CASSETGGTEAFF.

This sequence joins TRBV19 and TRBJ2-7; the D is unclear. Trimming stripped 1 base from V and 2 bases from J, with 6 bases between. There are 13 residues in the CDR3. Germline CDR1 LNHDA, CDR2 SQIVND (reference sequence). CDR3 sequence reads: CASSIVPTYEQYF. In nucleotides, the CDR3 is TGTGCCAGTAGTATAGTTCCCACCTACGAGCAGTACTTC.

The CDR3 protein is CAISESSGISNQPQHF. In nucleotides, the CDR3 is TGTGCCATCAGTGAGTCGTCGGGGATTAGCAATCAGCCCCAGCATTTT. The chain has TRBV10-3 and TRBJ1-5; no clear D. Per germline, CDR1 ENHRY and CDR2 SYGVKD. V shed 0 bases and J shed 0 bases, with 9 bases lying between them. The CDR3 sequence is 16 residues long.

CDR3 sequence: CAIRGGQRENEKLFF. CDR3 coding DNA: TGTGCCATCAGAGGTGGACAGCGAGAAAATGAAAAACTGTTTTTT. This chain links TRBV10-3 with TRBJ1-4, with a possible D match to TRBD1 (6 bases). From germline, CDR1 is ENHRY and CDR2 SYGVKD. This CDR3 has 15 residues. Trimming stripped 6 bases from V and 5 bases from J, with 16 bases between.

The count of this clone is one. The V call is TRBV19, the J call TRBJ1-3, with D unresolved. CDR1 and CDR2 (germline): LNHDA, SQIVND (reference sequence). There are 10 residues in the CDR3. Deletions cut 9 bases from V and 5 bases from J, with 5 bases between. CDR3 sequence reads: CASERNTIYF. The DNA for the CDR3 is TGTGCCAGCGAGCGAAACACCATATATTTT.

The V and J genes are TRBV27 and TRBJ1-5; D may be TRBD1 (6 bases). The V and J ends lost 5 bases and 7 bases respectively, with 18 bases between them. The CDR3 totals 15 residues. Germline V gene sequence: CDR1 MNHEY, CDR2 SMNVEV (reference sequence). The CDR3 DNA is TGTGCCAGCAGTCCTCGCTCTCAGGGGAGCCAGCCCCAGCATTTT. Translation gives CASSPRSQGSQPQHF.

The V gene is TRBV5-5, the J gene TRBJ1-5; no clear D gene. Trimming took off 0 bases at V and 11 bases at J, with 18 bases between the two ends. The CDR3 is 15 residues long. Germline loops: CDR1 SGHKS, CDR2 YYEKEE (reference sequence). The CDR3 nucleotides read TGTGCCAGCAGCTTGGCCGTGCACGGGGAACTGGCCCAGCATTTT. It translates to CASSLAVHGELAQHF. Drawing the rest from reference TRBV5-5 and TRBJ1-5, the complete variable domain is DAGVTQSPTHLIKTRGQQVTLRCSPISGHKSVSWYQQVLGQGPQFIFQYYEKEERGRGNFPDRFSARQFPNYSSELNVNALLLGDSALYLCASSLAVHGELAQHFGDGTRLSIL.

Comments on this clone: The same CDR3 can be traced to other DNA sequences in this sample. The CDR3 reads CASSSRDRGSNQPQHF. As DNA, the CDR3 is TGTGCCAGCAGTTCACGGGACAGGGGGAGCAATCAGCCCCAGCATTTT. The chain has TRBV6-6 and TRBJ1-5; 11 bases agree with TRBD1. CDR3 length: 16 residues. Trimming took 4 bases from V and 1 from J; bases not matched to a gene: 3. CDR1 and CDR2 from the germline V gene are MNHNY and SVGAGI (reference sequence).

The V gene is TRBV13, the J gene TRBJ2-1, with D perhaps matching TRBD2 (6 bases). CDR1 and CDR2 from the germline V gene are PRHDT and FYEKMQ (reference sequence). The CDR3 contains 16 residues. The V gene lost 3 bases and the J gene lost 2 bases, with 14 bases spanning the gap. DNA for the CDR3: TGTGCCAGCAGCTTGTTTATAGCGGCCACCTACAATGAGCAGTTCTTC. The encoded protein is CASSLFIAATYNEQFF.

The V gene is TRBV5-6, the J gene TRBJ1-4, with 9 bases aligning to TRBD1. CDR1 SGHDT and CDR2 YYEEEE come from the germline V gene. V gave up 0 bases and J gave up 3 bases; unmatched junction bases: 3. The CDR3 length is 16 residues. As DNA, the CDR3 is TGTGCCAGCAGCTTGGAAGACAGGGGGTCTAATGAAAAACTGTTTTTT. Amino acid sequence: CASSLEDRGSNEKLFF.

The chain couples TRBV5-1 to TRBJ1-1; TRBD1 might be the D (5 bases). The CDR3 covers 14 residues. In germline, CDR1 is SGHRS, CDR2 YFSETQ. V lost 0 bases and J 2 bases, leaving 8 bases between the germline ends. This chain's CDR3 is CASSLGGVNTEAFF. CDR3 nucleotides: TGCGCCAGCAGCTTGGGGGGGGTCAACACTGAAGCTTTCTTT.

The genes are TRBV6-5 and TRBJ1-2; TRBD1 matches 8 bases. V trimming: 6 bases; J trimming: 7 bases; junction bases outside the gene matches: 7. This CDR3 has 13 amino acids. CDR1 and CDR2 from the germline V gene are MNHEY and SVGAGI. The CDR3 loop is CASSFGQGSGYTF. The CDR3 DNA sequence: TGTGCCAGCAGCTTCGGACAGGGCTCTGGCTACACCTTC.

The chain recombines TRBV5-1 with TRBJ1-1, with 7 positions matching TRBD1. After removal of 4 bases from V and 1 base from J, the junction contained 10 bases not matched to a gene. The CDR3 has 16 amino acids. Per the germline V gene, CDR1 is SGHRS and CDR2 is YFSETQ. The CDR3 protein is CASSAGTVGENTEAFF. The CDR3 region has the DNA TGCGCCAGCAGCGCGGGGACAGTGGGGGAGAACACTGAAGCTTTCTTT.